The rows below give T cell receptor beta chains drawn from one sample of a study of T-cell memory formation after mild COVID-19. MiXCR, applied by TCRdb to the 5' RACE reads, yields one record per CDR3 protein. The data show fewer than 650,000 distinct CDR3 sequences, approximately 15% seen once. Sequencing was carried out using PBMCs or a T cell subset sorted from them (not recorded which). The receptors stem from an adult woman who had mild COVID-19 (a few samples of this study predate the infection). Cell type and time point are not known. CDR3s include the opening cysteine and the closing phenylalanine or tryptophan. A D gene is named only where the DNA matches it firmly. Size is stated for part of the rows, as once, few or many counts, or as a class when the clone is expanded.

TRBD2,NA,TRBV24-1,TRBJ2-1,TGTGCCACCAACCCGGGGGGGACATACAATGAGCAGTTCTTC,CATNPGGTYNEQFF
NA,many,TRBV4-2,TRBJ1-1,TGTGCCAGCAGCCAAGATATAGGGTGGGAAAGCACTGAAGCTTTCTTT,CASSQDIGWESTEAFF
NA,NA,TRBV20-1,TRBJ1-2,TGCAGTGCTAGAGGCCGGGGGCGATTCTATGGCTACACCTTC,CSARGRGRFYGYTF
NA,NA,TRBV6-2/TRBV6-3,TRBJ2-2,TGTGCCAGCAGTTATCTGGGCTTGAACACCGGGGAGCTGTTTTTT,CASSYLGLNTGELFF
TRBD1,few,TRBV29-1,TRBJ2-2,TGCAGCGTTGAAGAGCCAGGACAGGGATGGACCGGGGAGCTGTTTTTT,CSVEEPGQGWTGELFF
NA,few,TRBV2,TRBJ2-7,TGTGCCAGCAGTGAAGAGTCCGTCAGCTCCTACGAGCAGTACTTC,CASSEESVSSYEQYF
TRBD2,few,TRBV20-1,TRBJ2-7,TGCAGTGCTAGGCCCGGACTAGCGGGGGGGCCGAGAATCTACGAGCAGTACTTC,CSARPGLAGGPRIYEQYF
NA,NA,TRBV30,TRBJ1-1,TGTGCCTGGAGCTACACTATATCGGGCACTGAAGCTTTCTTT,CAWSYTISGTEAFF
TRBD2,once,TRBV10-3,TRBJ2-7,TGTGCCATCAGTGAACTGCCTCGGAATCCGGGGGGATACGAGCAGTACTTC,CAISELPRNPGGYEQYF
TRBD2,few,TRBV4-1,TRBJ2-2,TGCGCCAGCAGCCGAGGGACTAGCACCACCGGGGAGCTGTTTTTT,CASSRGTSTTGELFF
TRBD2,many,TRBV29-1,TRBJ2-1,TGCAGCGTCGACGGGAGACTAGCGGGGTTCAACAATGAGCAGTTCTTC,CSVDGRLAGFNNEQFF
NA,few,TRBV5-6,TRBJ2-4,TGTGCCAGCAGCCGACCGGGAGCCAAAAACATTCAGTACTTC,CASSRPGAKNIQYF
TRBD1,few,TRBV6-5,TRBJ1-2,TGTGCCAGCAGTTTGATTCGTAGGGGGCGCGGCGGCTACACCTTC,CASSLIRRGRGGYTF
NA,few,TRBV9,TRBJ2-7,TGTGCCAGCAGCGTAGGCCTCGGAACCTCCTACGAGCAGTACTTC,CASSVGLGTSYEQYF
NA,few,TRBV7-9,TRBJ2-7,TGTGCCAGCAGCTTAGGAGGCAGAGACTACGAGCAGTACTTC,CASSLGGRDYEQYF
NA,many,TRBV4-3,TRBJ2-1,TGCGCCAGCAGCCAAATGGAGGGTTACAATGAGCAGTTCTTC,CASSQMEGYNEQFF
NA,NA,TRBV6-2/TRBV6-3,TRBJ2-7,TGTGCCAGCAGTTACCGCAGGGAAGCCTACGAGCAGTACTTC,CASSYRREAYEQYF
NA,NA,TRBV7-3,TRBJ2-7,TGTGCCAGCAGCCCGGGGAACGGCTACGAGCAGTACTTC,CASSPGNGYEQYF
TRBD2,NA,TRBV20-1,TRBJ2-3,TGCAGTGCTAGATCGCACCCCGGCACTAGCGGTTTCCGCACAGATACGCAGTATTTT,CSARSHPGTSGFRTDTQYF
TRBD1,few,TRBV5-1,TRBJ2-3,TGCGCCAGCAGCTCCGGGACAGAATTCACAGATACGCAGTATTTT,CASSSGTEFTDTQYF
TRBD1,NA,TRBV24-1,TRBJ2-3,TGTGCCACCAGTGGGACAGGGGGCTTTGATACGCAGTATTTT,CATSGTGGFDTQYF
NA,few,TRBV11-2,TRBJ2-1,TGTGCCAGCAGCTTAGTGGGGCTTAGCTCCTACAATGAGCAGTTCTTC,CASSLVGLSSYNEQFF
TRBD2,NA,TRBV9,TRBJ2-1,TGTGCCAGCAGCGTACGGGGGGGCGTCAATGAGCAGTTCTTC,CASSVRGGVNEQFF
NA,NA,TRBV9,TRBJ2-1,TGTGCCAGCAGCGTTGGGGGCCCAACCCCCCAGGATGAGCAGTTCTTC,CASSVGGPTPQDEQFF
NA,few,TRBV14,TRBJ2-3,TGTGCCAGCAGCCCATACACAATCACAGATACGCAGTATTTT,CASSPYTITDTQYF
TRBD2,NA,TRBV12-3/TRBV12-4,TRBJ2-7,TGTGCCAGCAGTCGTCTAGCGGGAGTAGGCGAGCAGTACTTC,CASSRLAGVGEQYF
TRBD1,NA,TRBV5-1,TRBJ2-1,TGCGCCAGCAGCTTGAAACCGACAGGGCTCAATGAGCAGTTCTTC,CASSLKPTGLNEQFF
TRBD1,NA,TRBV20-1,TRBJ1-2,TGCAGTGCTTTGGGCCGAGGGGGCCTCGATGGCTACACCTTC,CSALGRGGLDGYTF
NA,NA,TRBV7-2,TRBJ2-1,TGTGCCAGCAGCTTAGACCCGACGTATAAACAGTTCTTC,CASSLDPTYKQFF
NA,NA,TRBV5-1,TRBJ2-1,TGCGCCAGCAGCTTTCTGTTGCCAGCCCTCGAGCAGTTCTTC,CASSFLLPALEQFF
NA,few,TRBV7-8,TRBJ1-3,TGTGCCAGCAGCCCGGACCGGGCGGTCACCATATATTTT,CASSPDRAVTIYF
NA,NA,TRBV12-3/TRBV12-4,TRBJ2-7,TGTGCCAGCAATAGCAGCTCCTACGAGCAGTACTTC,CASNSSSYEQYF
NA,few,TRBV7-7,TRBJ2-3,TGTGCTAGCAGCTTAAGTGCGTCCGAGGGGGATACGCAGTATTTT,CASSLSASEGDTQYF
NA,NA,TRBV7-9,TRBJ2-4,TGTGCCAGCAGCGTCGGGGGACCGGGGAACATTCAGTACTTC,CASSVGGPGNIQYF
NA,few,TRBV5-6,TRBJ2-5,TGTGCCAGCAGCTTATCTATCCGGCTAGCCGAGACCCAGTACTTC,CASSLSIRLAETQYF
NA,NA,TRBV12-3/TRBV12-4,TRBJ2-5,TGTGCCAGCAGTTCCTCGACAGTGCGGGAGACCCAGTACTTC,CASSSSTVRETQYF
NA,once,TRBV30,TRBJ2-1,TGTGCCTGGACGGTCGCGGGGTGGGATGAGCAGTTCTTC,CAWTVAGWDEQFF